This T cell receptor (beta chain) is from a study of breast tumors, draining lymph nodes, adjacent tissues. A single record per CDR3 protein comes from TCRdb applying MiXCR to the multiplex PCR reads. This table has approximately 300,000 distinct CDR3 sequences, 30% appearing once. Germline CDR1 SQVTM, CDR2 ANQGSEA. The V gene lost 2 bases and the J gene lost 5 bases, with 12 bases spanning the gap. This CDR3 is built from 14 residues. The lymph nodes were axillary draining lymph nodes from breast cancer patients. General study results and limits: Tumor T cell lymph node origin was a supported hypothesis, not proven. Tumor TCR diversity was below lymph nodes but above nontumor tissue.

This clonotype was counted many times. The antigen remains undetermined. Specimen: axillary lymph node tissue. This clonotype was obtained from a female donor with breast cancer. Some clones in this sample may be carry-over from other donors' samples. The rearrangement uses TRBV29-1 and TRBJ2-2; TRBD1 might be the D (5 bases). The CDR3 DNA follows: TGCAGCGTTGAAAGGGGCGGAATGACCGGGGAGCTGTTTTTT. The encoded protein is CSVERGGMTGELFF.